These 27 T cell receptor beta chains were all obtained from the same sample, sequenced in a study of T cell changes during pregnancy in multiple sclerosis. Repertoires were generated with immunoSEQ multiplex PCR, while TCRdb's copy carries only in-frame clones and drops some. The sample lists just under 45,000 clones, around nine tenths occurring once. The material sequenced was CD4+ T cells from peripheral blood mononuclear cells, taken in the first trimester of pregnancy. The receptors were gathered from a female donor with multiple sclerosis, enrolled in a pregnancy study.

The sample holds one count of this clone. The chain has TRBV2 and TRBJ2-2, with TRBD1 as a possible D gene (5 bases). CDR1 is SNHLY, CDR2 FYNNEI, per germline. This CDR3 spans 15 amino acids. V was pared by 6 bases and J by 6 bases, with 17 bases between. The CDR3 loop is CASRKEGVVAGELFF. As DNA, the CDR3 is TGTGCCAGCAGAAAGGAAGGGGTGGTCGCCGGGGAGCTGTTTTTT. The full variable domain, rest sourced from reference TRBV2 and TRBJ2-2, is EPEVTQTPSHQVTQMGQEVILRCVPISNHLYFYWYRQILGQKVEFLVSFYNNEISEKSEIFDDQFSVERPDGSNFTLKIRSTKLEDSAMYFCASRKEGVVAGELFFGEGSRLTVL.

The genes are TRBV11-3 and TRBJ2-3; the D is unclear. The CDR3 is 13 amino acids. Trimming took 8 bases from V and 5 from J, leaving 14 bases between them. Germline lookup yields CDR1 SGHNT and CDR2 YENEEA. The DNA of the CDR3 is TGTGCCAGCGCCCCCCACGCGTTAGATACGCAGTATTTT. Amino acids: CASAPHALDTQYF.

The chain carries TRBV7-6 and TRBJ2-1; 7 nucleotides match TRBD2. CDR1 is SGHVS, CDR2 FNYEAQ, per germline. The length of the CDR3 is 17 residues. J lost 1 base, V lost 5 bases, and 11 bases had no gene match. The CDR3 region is CASSLYVGGSSYNEQFF. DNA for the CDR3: TGTGCCAGCAGCCTTTATGTCGGCGGGAGTTCCTACAATGAGCAGTTCTTC. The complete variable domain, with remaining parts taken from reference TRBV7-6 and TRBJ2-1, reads GAGVSQSPRYKVTKRGQDVALRCDPISGHVSLYWYRQALGQGPEFLTYFNYEAQQDKSGLPNDRFSAERPEGSISTLTIQRTEQRDSAMYRCASSLYVGGSSYNEQFFGPGTRLTVL.

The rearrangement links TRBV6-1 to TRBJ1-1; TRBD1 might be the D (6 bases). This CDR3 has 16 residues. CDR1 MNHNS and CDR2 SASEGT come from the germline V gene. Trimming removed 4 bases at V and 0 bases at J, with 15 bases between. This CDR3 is CASSALSQGVNTEAFF. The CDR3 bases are TGTGCCAGCAGTGCACTCTCACAGGGCGTGAACACTGAAGCTTTCTTT.

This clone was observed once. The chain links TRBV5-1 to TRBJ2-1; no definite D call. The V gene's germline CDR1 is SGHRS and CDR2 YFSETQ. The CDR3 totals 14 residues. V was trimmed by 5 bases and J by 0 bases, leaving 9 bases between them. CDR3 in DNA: TGCGCCAGCAGAACTACCTACTCCTACAATGAGCAGTTCTTC. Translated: CASRTTYSYNEQFF.

The CDR3 DNA follows: TGTGCCAGTAGAACAGCGGGACAAACGGACGTCACAGATACGCAGTATTTT. Translating it yields CASRTAGQTDVTDTQYF. The chain carries TRBV19 and TRBJ2-3; weak D call: TRBD2 (7 bases). V shed 6 bases and J shed 2 bases, with 21 bases lying between them. The germline V gene has CDR1 LNHDA and CDR2 SQIVND (reference sequence). The CDR3 length is 17 residues.

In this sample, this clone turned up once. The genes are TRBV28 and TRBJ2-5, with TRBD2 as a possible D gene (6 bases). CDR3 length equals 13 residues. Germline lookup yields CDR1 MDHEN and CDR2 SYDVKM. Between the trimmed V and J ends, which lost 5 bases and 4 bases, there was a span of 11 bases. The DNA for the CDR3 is TGTGCCAGCAGTAGAAGACTAGTAGAGACCCAGTACTTC. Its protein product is CASSRRLVETQYF.

CDR3: CASSQVGFLNEQYF. Written as DNA, the CDR3 is TGTGCCAGCAGCCAAGTCGGGTTCTTGAACGAGCAGTACTTC. The V and J genes are TRBV14 and TRBJ2-7; no firm D call. V lost 1 base and J lost 5, with 12 bases in between. Germline CDR1 is SGHDN and CDR2 is FVKESK. The CDR3 is made up of 14 amino acids.

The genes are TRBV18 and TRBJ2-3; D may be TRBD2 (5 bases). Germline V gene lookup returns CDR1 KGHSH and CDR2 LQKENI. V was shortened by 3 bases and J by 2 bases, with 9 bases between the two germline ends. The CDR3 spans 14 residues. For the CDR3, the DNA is TGTGCCAGCTCACCTCCGGGGATCACAGATACGCAGTATTTT. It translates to CASSPPGITDTQYF.

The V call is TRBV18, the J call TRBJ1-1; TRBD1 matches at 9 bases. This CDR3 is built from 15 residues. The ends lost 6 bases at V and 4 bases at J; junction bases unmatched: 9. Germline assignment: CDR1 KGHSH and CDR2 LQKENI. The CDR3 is CASSLGTGLFTEAFF. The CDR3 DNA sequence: TGTGCCAGCTCCCTCGGGACAGGGCTTTTCACTGAAGCTTTCTTT.

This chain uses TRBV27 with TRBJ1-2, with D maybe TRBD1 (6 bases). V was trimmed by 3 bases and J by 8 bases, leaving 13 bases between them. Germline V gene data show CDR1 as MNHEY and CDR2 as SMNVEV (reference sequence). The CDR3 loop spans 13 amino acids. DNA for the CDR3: TGTGCCAGCAGTTTTTCGGGGGGCCGAGGCTACACCTTC. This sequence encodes CASSFSGGRGYTF.

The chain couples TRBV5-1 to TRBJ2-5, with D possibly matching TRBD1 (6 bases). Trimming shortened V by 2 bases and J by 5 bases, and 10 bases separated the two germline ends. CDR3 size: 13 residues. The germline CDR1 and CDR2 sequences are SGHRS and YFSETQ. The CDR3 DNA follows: TGCGCCAGCAGCTTACAGGGTCCGGAGACCCAGTACTTC. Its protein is CASSLQGPETQYF.

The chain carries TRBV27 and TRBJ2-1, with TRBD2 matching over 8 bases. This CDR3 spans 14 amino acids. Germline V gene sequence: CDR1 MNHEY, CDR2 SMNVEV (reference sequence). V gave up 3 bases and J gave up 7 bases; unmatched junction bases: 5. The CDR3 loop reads CASSFGLAENEQFF. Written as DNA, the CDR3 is TGTGCCAGCAGTTTTGGACTAGCAGAAAATGAGCAGTTCTTC.

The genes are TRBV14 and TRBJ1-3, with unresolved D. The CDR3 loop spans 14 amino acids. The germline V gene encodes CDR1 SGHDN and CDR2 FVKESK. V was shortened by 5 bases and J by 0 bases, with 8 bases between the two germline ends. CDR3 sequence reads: CASSLSNSGNTIYF. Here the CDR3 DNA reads TGTGCCAGCAGCTTATCTAACTCTGGAAACACCATATATTTT.

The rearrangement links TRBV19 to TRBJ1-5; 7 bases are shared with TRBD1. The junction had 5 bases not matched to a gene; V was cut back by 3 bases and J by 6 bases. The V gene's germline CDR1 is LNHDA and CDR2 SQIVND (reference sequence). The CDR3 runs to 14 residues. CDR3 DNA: TGTGCCAGTAGTATGGCGGGACAGACTCAGCCCCAGCATTTT. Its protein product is CASSMAGQTQPQHF.

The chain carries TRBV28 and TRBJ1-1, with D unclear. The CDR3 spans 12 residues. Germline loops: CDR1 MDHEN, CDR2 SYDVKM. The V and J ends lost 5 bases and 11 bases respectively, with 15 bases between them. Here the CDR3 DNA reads TGTGCCAGCAGTCCCCCCTCGGGTCTTGCTTTCTTT. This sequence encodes CASSPPSGLAFF.

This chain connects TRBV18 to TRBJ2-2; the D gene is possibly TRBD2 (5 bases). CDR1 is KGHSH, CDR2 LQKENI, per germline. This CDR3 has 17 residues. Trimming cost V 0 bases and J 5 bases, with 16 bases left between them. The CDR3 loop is CASSPPGVLANTGELFF. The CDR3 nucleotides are TGTGCCAGCTCACCACCCGGGGTACTTGCCAATACCGGGGAGCTGTTTTTT. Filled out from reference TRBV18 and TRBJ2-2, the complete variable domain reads NAGVMQNPRHLVRRRGQEARLRCSPMKGHSHVYWYRQLPEEGLKFMVYLQKENIIDESGMPKERFSAEFPKEGPSILRIQQVVRGDSAAYFCASSPPGVLANTGELFFGEGSRLTVL.

The CDR3 sequence: CASSLPVVGALKEKLFF. The CDR3 DNA follows: TGTGCCAGCAGTTTACCAGTTGTAGGAGCCCTCAAAGAAAAACTGTTTTTT. The chain is built from TRBV27 and TRBJ1-4; unclear D gene. Trimming stripped 2 bases from V and 8 bases from J, with 21 bases between. Germline CDR1 reads MNHEY; CDR2 reads SMNVEV (reference sequence). This CDR3 has 17 residues.

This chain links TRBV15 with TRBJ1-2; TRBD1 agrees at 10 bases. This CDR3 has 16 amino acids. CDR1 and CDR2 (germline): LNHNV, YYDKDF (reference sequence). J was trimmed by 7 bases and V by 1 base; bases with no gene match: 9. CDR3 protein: CATSRATGTGETGYTF. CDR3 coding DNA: TGTGCCACCAGCAGAGCTACTGGGACAGGGGAGACTGGCTACACCTTC.

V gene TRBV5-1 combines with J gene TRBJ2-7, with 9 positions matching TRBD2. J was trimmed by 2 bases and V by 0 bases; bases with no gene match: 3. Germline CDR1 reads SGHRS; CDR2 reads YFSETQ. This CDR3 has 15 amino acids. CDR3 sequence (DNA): TGCGCCAGCAGCTTGGCAGCTAGCGGGGCCTACGAGCAGTACTTC. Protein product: CASSLAASGAYEQYF.

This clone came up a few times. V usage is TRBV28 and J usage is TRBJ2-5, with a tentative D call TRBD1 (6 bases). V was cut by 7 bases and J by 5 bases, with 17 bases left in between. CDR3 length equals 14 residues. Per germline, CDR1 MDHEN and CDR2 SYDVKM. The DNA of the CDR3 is TGTGCCAGCAAAGAACAGGGAACGCGGGAGACCCAGTACTTC. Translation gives CASKEQGTRETQYF.

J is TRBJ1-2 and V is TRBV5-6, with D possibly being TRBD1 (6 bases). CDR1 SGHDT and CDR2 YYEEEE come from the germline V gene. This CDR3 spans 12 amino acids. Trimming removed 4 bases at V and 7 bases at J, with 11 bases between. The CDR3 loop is CASSLGQSGYTF. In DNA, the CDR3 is TGTGCCAGCAGCCTAGGACAGTCTGGCTACACCTTC.

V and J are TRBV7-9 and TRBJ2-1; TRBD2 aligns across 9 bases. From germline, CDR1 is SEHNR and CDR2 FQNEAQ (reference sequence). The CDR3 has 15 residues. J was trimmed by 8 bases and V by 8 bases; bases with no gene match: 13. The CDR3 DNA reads TGTGCCAGCGGTGGGACTAGCTACCCCCCCCATGAGCAGTTCTTC. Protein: CASGGTSYPPHEQFF. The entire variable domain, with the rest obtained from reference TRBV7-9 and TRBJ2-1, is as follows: DTGVSQNPRHKITKRGQNVTFRCDPISEHNRLYWYRQTLGQGPEFLTYFQNEAQLEKSRLLSDRFSAERPKGSFSTLEIQRTEQGDSAMYLCASGGTSYPPHEQFFGPGTRLTVL.

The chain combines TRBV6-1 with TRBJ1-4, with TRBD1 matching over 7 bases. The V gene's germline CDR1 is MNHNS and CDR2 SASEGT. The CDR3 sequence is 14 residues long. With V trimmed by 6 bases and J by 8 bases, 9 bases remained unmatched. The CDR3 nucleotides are TGTGCCAGCAGGGCCAGGGGGTTGGAGGAAAAACTGTTTTTT. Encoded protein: CASRARGLEEKLFF.

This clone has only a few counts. CDR3: CAIKSVTEAFF. The CDR3 nucleotides are TGTGCCATCAAGAGCGTCACTGAAGCTTTCTTT. This chain connects TRBV10-3 to TRBJ1-1; D is undetermined. The CDR3 loop spans 11 amino acids. V was shortened by 7 bases and J by 4 bases, with 7 bases between the two germline ends. Germline-derived CDR1 and CDR2 are ENHRY and SYGVKD.

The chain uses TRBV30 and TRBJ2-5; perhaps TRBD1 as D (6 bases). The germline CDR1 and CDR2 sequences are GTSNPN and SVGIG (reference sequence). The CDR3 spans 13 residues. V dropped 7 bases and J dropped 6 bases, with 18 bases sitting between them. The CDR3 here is CASSLGGAKTQYF. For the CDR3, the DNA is TGTGCCTCTAGCTTAGGGGGAGCCAAGACCCAGTACTTC. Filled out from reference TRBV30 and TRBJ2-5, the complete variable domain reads SQTIHQWPATLVQPVGSPLSLECTVEGTSNPNLYWYRQAAGRGLQLLFYSVGIGQISSEVPQNLSASRPQDRQFILSSKKLLLSDSGFYLCASSLGGAKTQYFGPGTRLLVL.

Here the CDR3 DNA reads TGTGCCAGCTCACCACAGCTTAGGACTAGCGGGAGCTACGAGCAGTACTTC. As protein: CASSPQLRTSGSYEQYF. The J gene is TRBJ2-7, the V gene TRBV18, with TRBD2 matching over 13 bases. There are 17 residues in the CDR3. From germline, CDR1 is KGHSH and CDR2 LQKENI. The ends lost 1 base at V and 3 bases at J; junction bases unmatched: 6. The full variable domain, with the rest looked up from reference TRBV18 and TRBJ2-7, is NAGVMQNPRHLVRRRGQEARLRCSPMKGHSHVYWYRQLPEEGLKFMVYLQKENIIDESGMPKERFSAEFPKEGPSILRIQQVVRGDSAAYFCASSPQLRTSGSYEQYFGPGTRLTVT.